Sequencing of this T cell receptor (beta chain) was carried out in a study of beta chain features in type 1 diabetes. Reverse transcription of all isolated RNA meant that expressed TCRB transcripts were sequenced. Reads from naive, central memory and regulatory T cell samples averaged about 3.57 million. Produced via immunoSEQ multiplex PCR; TCRdb's table is partial and in-frame only. Of 250,000 to 350,000 clones listed, approximately 10% were seen once; the top ten hold about 0.015%. This clone has just a few counts. Blood was collected once per donor into heparin, averaging approximately 110 mL. This CDR3 comprises 14 residues. Germline CDR1 is SNHLY and CDR2 is FYNNEI. The V and J ends lost 4 bases and 6 bases, in that order; junction bases with no gene match: 7.

Sequencing was done on a sample of naive CD4+ T cells from blood. The sequence came from a woman younger than 45 in good health. V usage is TRBV2 and J usage is TRBJ2-7; TRBD2 aligns across 9 bases. This CDR3 is CASSVKREVAEQYF. CDR3 sequence (DNA): TGTGCCAGCAGTGTAAAGCGGGAGGTTGCCGAGCAGTACTTC.